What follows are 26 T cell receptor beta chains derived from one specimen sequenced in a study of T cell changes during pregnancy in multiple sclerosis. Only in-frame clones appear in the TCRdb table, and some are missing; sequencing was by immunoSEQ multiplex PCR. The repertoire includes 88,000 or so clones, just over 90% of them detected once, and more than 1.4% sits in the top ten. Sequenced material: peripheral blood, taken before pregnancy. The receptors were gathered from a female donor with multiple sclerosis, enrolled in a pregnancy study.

The chain's CDR3 is CASSRPGGQETQYF. CDR3 bases: TGTGCCAGCTCTCGCCCGGGGGGTCAAGAGACCCAGTACTTC. This chain joins TRBV25-1 and TRBJ2-5; TRBD2 aligns across 7 bases. With 8 bases clipped from V and 2 bases from J, the junction kept 8 bases outside the gene matches. This CDR3 spans 14 amino acids. Germline lookup yields CDR1 MGHDK and CDR2 SYGVNS.

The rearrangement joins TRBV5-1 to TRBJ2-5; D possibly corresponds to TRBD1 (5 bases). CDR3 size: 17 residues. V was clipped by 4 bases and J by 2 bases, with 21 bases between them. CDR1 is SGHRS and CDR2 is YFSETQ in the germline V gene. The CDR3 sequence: CASSKDHSGFLQETQYF. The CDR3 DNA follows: TGCGCCAGCAGCAAAGATCATTCAGGGTTTCTTCAAGAGACCCAGTACTTC.

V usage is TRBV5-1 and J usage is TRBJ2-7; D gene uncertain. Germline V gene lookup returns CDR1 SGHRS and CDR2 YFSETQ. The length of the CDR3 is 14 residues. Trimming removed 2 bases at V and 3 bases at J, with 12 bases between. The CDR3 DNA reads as TGCGCCAGCAGCTTTTTCGAACAGAACTACGAGCAGTACTTC. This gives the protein CASSFFEQNYEQYF. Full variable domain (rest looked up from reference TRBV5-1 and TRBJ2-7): KAGVTQTPRYLIKTRGQQVTLSCSPISGHRSVSWYQQTPGQGLQFLFEYFSETQRNKGNFPGRFSGRQFSNSRSEMNVSTLELGDSALYLCASSFFEQNYEQYFGPGTRLTVT.

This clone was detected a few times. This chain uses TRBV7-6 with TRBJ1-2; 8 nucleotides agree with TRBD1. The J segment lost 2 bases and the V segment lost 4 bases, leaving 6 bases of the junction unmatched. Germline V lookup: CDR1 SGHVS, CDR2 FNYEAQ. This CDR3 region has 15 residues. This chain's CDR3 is CASSSGQGLNYGYTF. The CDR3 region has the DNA TGTGCCAGCAGCTCAGGACAGGGACTGAACTATGGCTACACCTTC.

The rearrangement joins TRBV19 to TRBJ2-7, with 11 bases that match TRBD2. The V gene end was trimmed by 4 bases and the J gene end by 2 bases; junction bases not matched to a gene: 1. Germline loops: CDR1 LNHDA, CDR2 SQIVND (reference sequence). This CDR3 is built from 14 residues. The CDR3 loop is CASSRLAGPYEQYF. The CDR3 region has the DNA TGTGCCAGTAGTAGACTAGCGGGGCCCTACGAGCAGTACTTC.

The CDR3 spells CASSLAGLAGEETQYF. CDR3 bases: TGTGCCAGCAGCTTAGCCGGACTAGCGGGGGAGGAGACCCAGTACTTC. This chain links TRBV11-2 with TRBJ2-5, with 13 bases identical to TRBD2. This CDR3 is built from 16 residues. The germline gives CDR1 SGHAT, CDR2 FQNNGV. The J segment lost 5 bases and the V segment lost 1 base, leaving 4 bases of the junction unmatched.

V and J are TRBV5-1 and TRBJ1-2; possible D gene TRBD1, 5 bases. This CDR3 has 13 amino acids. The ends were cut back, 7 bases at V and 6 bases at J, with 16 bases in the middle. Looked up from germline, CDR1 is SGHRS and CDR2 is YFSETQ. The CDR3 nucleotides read TGCGCCAGCCGCACGGGGGATCGGAATGGCTACACCTTC. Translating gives CASRTGDRNGYTF.

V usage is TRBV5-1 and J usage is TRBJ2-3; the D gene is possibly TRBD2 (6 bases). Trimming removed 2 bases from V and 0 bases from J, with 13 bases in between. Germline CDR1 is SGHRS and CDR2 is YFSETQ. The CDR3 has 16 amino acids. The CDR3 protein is CASSFGSGLSTDTQYF. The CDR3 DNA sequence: TGCGCCAGCAGCTTCGGGAGCGGCCTAAGCACAGATACGCAGTATTTT.

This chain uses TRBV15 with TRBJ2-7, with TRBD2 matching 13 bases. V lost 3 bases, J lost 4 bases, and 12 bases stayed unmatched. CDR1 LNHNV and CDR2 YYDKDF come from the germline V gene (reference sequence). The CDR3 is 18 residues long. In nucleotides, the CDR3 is TGTGCCACCAGCAGTGCACAGCTTACTAGCGGGGGGGCGTACGAGCAGTACTTC. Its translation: CATSSAQLTSGGAYEQYF.

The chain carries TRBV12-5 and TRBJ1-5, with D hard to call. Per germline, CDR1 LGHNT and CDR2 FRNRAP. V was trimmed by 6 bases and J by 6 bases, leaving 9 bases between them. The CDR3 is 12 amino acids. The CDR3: CASGAMVQPQHF. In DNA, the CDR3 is TGTGCTAGTGGGGCCATGGTTCAGCCCCAGCATTTT.

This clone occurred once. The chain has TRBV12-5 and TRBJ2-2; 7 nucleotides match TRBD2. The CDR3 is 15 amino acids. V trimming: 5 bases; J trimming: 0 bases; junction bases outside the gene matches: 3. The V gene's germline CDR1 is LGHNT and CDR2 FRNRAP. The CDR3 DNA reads TGTGCTAGTGGTCTGGGACTAACGAACACCGGGGAGCTGTTTTTT. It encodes CASGLGLTNTGELFF. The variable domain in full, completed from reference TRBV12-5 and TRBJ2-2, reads DARVTQTPRHKVTEMGQEVTMRCQPILGHNTVFWYRQTMMQGLELLAYFRNRAPLDDSGMPKDRFSAEMPDATLATLKIQPSEPRDSAVYFCASGLGLTNTGELFFGEGSRLTVL.

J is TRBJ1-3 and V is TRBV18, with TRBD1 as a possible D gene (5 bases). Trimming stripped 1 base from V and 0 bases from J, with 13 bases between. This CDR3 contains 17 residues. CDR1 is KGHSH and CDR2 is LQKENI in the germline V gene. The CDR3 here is CASSPQEGPFSGNTIYF. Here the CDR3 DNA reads TGTGCCAGCTCACCACAGGAGGGACCCTTCTCTGGAAACACCATATATTTT.

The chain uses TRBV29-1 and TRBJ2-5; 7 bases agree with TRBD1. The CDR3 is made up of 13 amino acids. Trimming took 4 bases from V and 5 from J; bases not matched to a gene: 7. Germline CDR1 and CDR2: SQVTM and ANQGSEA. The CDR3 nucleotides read TGCAGCGTTGCCAGGGGGATGGGGGAGACCCAGTACTTC. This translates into CSVARGMGETQYF.

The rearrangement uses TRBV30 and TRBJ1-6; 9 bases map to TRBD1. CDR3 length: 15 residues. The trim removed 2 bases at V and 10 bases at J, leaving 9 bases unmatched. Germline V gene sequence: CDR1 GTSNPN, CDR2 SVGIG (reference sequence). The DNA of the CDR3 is TGTGCCTGGAGTTTTAAACGGACAGGGGAATCACCCCTCCACTTT. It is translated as CAWSFKRTGESPLHF.

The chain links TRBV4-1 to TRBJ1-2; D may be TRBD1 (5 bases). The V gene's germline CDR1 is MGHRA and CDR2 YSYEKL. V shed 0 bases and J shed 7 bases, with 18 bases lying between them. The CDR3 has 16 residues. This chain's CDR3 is CASSQERFGGVSGYTF. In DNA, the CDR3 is TGCGCCAGCAGCCAAGAGCGATTTGGGGGGGTTTCTGGCTACACCTTC.

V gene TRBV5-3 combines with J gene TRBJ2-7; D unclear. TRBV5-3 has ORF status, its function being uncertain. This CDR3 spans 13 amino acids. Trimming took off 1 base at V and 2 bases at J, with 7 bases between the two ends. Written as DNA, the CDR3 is TGTGCCAGAAGCTTGCTGGCCCCCTACGAGCAGTACTTC. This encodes CARSLLAPYEQYF.

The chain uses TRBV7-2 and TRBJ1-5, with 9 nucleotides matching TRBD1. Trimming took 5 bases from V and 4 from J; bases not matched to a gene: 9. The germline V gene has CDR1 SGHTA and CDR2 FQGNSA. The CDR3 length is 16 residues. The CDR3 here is CASSQLLGQGNQPQHF. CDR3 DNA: TGTGCCAGCAGCCAACTCCTTGGACAGGGGAATCAGCCCCAGCATTTT.

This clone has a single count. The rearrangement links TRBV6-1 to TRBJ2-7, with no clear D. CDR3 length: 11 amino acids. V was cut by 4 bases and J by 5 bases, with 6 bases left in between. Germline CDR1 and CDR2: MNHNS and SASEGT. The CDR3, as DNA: TGTGCCAGCAGTGTACTCGACGAGCAGTACTTC. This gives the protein CASSVLDEQYF.

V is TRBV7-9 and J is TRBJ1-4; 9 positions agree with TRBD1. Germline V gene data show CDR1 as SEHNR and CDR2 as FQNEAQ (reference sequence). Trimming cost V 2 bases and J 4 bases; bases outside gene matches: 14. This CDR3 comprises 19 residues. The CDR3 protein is CASSLRGTGKLLGNEKLFF. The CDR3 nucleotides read TGTGCCAGCAGCTTACGGGGGACAGGGAAGCTGTTAGGTAATGAAAAACTGTTTTTT.

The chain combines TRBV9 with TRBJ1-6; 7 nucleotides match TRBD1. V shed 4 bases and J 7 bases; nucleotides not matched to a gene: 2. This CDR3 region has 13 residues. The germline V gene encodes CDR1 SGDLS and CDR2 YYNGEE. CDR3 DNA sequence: TGTGCCAGCAGCAAGACAGGGAATTCACCCCTCCACTTT. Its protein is CASSKTGNSPLHF.

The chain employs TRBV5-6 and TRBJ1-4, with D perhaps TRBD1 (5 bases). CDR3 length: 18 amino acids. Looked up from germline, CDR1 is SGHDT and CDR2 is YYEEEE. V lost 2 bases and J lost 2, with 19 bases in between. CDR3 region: CASSFRTGPGLTNEKLFF. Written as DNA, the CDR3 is TGTGCCAGCAGCTTTAGGACCGGCCCAGGGCTCACTAATGAAAAACTGTTTTTT. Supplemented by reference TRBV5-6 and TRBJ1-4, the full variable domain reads DAGVTQSPTHLIKTRGQQVTLRCSPKSGHDTVSWYQQALGQGPQFIFQYYEEEERQRGNFPDRFSGHQFPNYSSELNVNALLLGDSALYLCASSFRTGPGLTNEKLFFGSGTQLSVL.

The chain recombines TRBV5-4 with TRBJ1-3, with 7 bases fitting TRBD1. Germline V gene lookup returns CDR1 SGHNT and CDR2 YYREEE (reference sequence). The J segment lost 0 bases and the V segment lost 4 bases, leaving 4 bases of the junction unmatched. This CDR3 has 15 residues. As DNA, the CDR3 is TGTGCCAGCAGCAAGGACAGGCCCTCTGGAAACACCATATATTTT. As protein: CASSKDRPSGNTIYF.

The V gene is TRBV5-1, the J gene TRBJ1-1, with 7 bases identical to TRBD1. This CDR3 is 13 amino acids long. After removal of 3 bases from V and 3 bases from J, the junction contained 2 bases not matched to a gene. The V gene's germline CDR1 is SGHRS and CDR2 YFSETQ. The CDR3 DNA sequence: TGCGCCAGCAGCTCAGACAGGGACACTGAAGCTTTCTTT. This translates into CASSSDRDTEAFF. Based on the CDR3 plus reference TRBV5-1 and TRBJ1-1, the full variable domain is KAGVTQTPRYLIKTRGQQVTLSCSPISGHRSVSWYQQTPGQGLQFLFEYFSETQRNKGNFPGRFSGRQFSNSRSEMNVSTLELGDSALYLCASSSDRDTEAFFGQGTRLTVV.

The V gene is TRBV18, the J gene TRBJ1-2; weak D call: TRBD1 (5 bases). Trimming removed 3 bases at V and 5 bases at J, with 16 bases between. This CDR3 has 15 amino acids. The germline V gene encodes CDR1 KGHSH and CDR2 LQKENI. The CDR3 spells CASSPLPGVGYGYTF. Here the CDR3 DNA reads TGTGCCAGCTCACCCCTACCGGGGGTCGGTTATGGCTACACCTTC.

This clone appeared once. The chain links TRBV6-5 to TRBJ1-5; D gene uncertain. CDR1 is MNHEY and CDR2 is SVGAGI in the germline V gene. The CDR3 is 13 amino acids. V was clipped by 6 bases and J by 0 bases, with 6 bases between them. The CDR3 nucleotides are TGTGCCAGCAGCCCTAATAGCAATCAGCCCCAGCATTTT. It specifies CASSPNSNQPQHF.

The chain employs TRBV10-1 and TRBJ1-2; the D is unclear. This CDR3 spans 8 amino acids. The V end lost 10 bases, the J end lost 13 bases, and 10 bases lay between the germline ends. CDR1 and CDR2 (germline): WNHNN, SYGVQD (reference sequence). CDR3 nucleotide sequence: TGCGCCACCCTGGAGGCCACCTTC. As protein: CATLEATF.